This TCR beta chain comes out of a study of T cells in women clearing cervical HPV infection. Study at large: Controls gave blood once infection was undetectable; cases at lesion identification.

The CDR3 extends over 13 amino acids. Looked up from germline, CDR1 is SEHNR and CDR2 is FQNEAQ (reference sequence). Prevalent HPV16 infections were excluded; only incident single HPV16 infections included. The data were produced by immunoSEQ multiplex PCR, yet TCRdb's version contains in-frame clones alone and is incomplete. Its clone listing holds about 40,000 clones. About this clone itself: The read terminates 3 residues ahead of where the CDR3 ends, so the germline J gene completes it.

Sequenced input: blood buffy coat. This sequence joins TRBV7-9 and TRBJ1-2; D gene ambiguous. The receptor was isolated from a woman between 18 and 75 years old with a cervical HPV16 infection that either progressed to CIN3+ or cleared (not recorded which). The CDR3 loop is CASSPGSPEIYTF. CDR3 DNA (partial): TGTGCCAGCAGCCCAGGCTCCCCGGAGATC. Drawing the rest from reference TRBV7-9 and TRBJ1-2, the complete variable domain is DTGVSQNPRHKITKRGQNVTFRCDPISEHNRLYWYRQTLGQGPEFLTYFQNEAQLEKSRLLSDRFSAERPKGSFSTLEIQRTEQGDSAMYLCASSPGSPEIYTFGSGTRLTVV.